This TCR beta chain was captured by sequencing in a study of T cell repertoires in cytomegalovirus infection (dated by TCRdb to between 2018 and 2021). For the wider study: Recently identified HLA-C-restricted CMV epitopes, whose presentation resists viral immunomodulation, were targeted by peptide stimulations together with well-studied HLA-B-restricted epitopes. Because public TCR beta signatures pointed to carriage of CMV infection together with the matching HLA type, the HLA type of each donor mattered for the analysis. Results the study describes overall, beyond this receptor: In both this cohort and an independent cohort of several hundred donors, the cumulative frequency of public TCR beta family members distinguished carriers of CMV infection plus the relevant HLA type. The ex vivo response was dominated by HLA-C-restricted CMV-specific TCR beta clonotypes, which also provided the single most frequent clonotype in two of eight donors.

The CDR3, from cysteine to phenylalanine, totals 14 residues. The entry retains the CDR3 DNA only, 42 bases that are in frame from base 1. CDR1 and CDR2 were assigned from the germline V gene as MNHNS and SASEGT. Here V drops 6 bases and J drops 1 base, and the junction holds 1 base not matched to any gene. Taken with the paper, the label for treatment or condition translates to: in vitro stimulation with specific CMV peptide epitopes to enrich CMV-specific T cells. The sample holds many counts of this clonotype. The antigen it binds to is not known. Base-call qualities are not available, and no considerably larger clone is one nucleotide away. This sample was sequenced with an Illumina HiSeq 1500. TCRdb reanalyzed the raw reads on its own, using fastp at Q25 for trimming and MiXCR for clone calling, and kept in-frame beta chains. Rows with a matching CDR3 protein are joined into one entry that keeps the most common DNA and genes. The sample data list 310,000 or so distinct CDR3 sequences, and around 25% of these were observed just once. The ten top clones hold 13% of the sample.

The sample here was cultured PBMCs, taken from culture after CMV antigen stimulation. The source is a human donor in good health (CMV status not recorded). Some clones in this sample may be carry-over from other donors' samples. This sequence uses TRBV6-1 and TRBJ2-2; a stretch of 8 junction bases matches TRBD1. The CDR3 protein: CASRGTGNTGELFF. In nucleotides, the sequence is TGTGCCAGCAGAGGGACAGGGAACACCGGGGAGCTGTTTTTT.